The rows below give T cell receptor beta chains drawn from one sample of a study of T cell repertoires in cytomegalovirus infection. TCRdb passed the reads through MiXCR, listing each CDR3 protein once. The table has about 300,000 distinct CDR3 sequences, roughly 9.3% seen once; the top ten hold around 2.4%. Sequencing was done on a sample of PBMCs. Source of these receptors: a human donor in good health (CMV status not recorded). Some clones in this sample may be carry-over from other donors' samples. Each CDR3 is given with its conserved first and last residue. Each record gives: D gene, clone size, V gene, J gene, CDR3 protein, CDR3 DNA. A D gene is named only where the DNA matches it firmly. Clone size appears in some rows only: once, few, many, or a class for an expanded clone.

d_call: TRBD2; clone_size: many; v_call: TRBV7-9; j_call: TRBJ2-5; cdr3_aa: CASSLSVLAGGHQETQYF; cdr3_nt: TGTGCCAGCAGCTTAAGTGTCCTAGCGGGGGGTCATCAAGAGACCCAGTACTTC
d_call: TRBD2; clone_size: many; v_call: TRBV6-2/TRBV6-3; j_call: TRBJ2-5; cdr3_aa: CASSYPWASGYQETQYF; cdr3_nt: TGTGCCAGCAGTTACCCCTGGGCTAGCGGCTACCAAGAGACCCAGTACTTC
d_call: -; clone_size: few; v_call: TRBV28; j_call: TRBJ2-1; cdr3_aa: CASSSSESNEQFF; cdr3_nt: TGTGCCAGCAGTTCATCGGAGAGCAATGAGCAGTTCTTC
d_call: -; clone_size: many; v_call: TRBV7-2; j_call: TRBJ1-5; cdr3_aa: CASSFFGGSNQPQHF; cdr3_nt: TGTGCCAGCAGCTTCTTCGGGGGCTCCAATCAGCCCCAGCATTTT
d_call: -; clone_size: many; v_call: TRBV7-9; j_call: TRBJ2-1; cdr3_aa: CASSFGGQTYNEQFF; cdr3_nt: TGTGCCAGCAGCTTCGGGGGTCAGACCTACAATGAGCAGTTCTTC
d_call: TRBD1; clone_size: many; v_call: TRBV28; j_call: TRBJ1-1; cdr3_aa: CASSLGFRGLGTEAFF; cdr3_nt: TGTGCCAGCAGTTTGGGATTCAGGGGGTTGGGCACTGAAGCTTTCTTT
d_call: -; clone_size: many; v_call: TRBV2; j_call: TRBJ2-6; cdr3_aa: CTSAPGASGANVLTF; cdr3_nt: TGTACCTCGGCCCCAGGCGCCTCTGGGGCCAACGTCCTGACTTTC
d_call: -; clone_size: -; v_call: TRBV19; j_call: TRBJ2-1; cdr3_aa: CASSFLRGVYNEQFF; cdr3_nt: TGTGCCAGTAGTTTCCTCCGGGGAGTCTACAATGAGCAGTTCTTC
d_call: TRBD1; clone_size: few; v_call: TRBV27; j_call: TRBJ1-5; cdr3_aa: CASSLSGGRPGPQHF; cdr3_nt: TGTGCCAGCAGTTTGTCAGGGGGTCGCCCAGGGCCCCAGCATTTT
d_call: -; clone_size: few; v_call: TRBV6-5; j_call: TRBJ1-2; cdr3_aa: CASSYSTREFYGYTF; cdr3_nt: TGTGCCAGCAGTTACTCGACAAGGGAATTCTATGGCTACACCTTC
d_call: -; clone_size: many; v_call: TRBV29-1; j_call: TRBJ1-2; cdr3_aa: CSVSTTNYGYTF; cdr3_nt: TGCAGCGTTTCGACAACTAACTATGGCTACACCTTC
d_call: -; clone_size: few; v_call: TRBV20-1; j_call: TRBJ1-6; cdr3_aa: CSARDWAGNSPLHF; cdr3_nt: TGCAGTGCTAGAGATTGGGCGGGGAATTCACCCCTCCACTTT
d_call: -; clone_size: many; v_call: TRBV7-8; j_call: TRBJ2-5; cdr3_aa: CASSLWEETQYF; cdr3_nt: TGTGCCAGCAGCCTGTGGGAAGAGACCCAGTACTTC
d_call: -; clone_size: few; v_call: TRBV9; j_call: TRBJ2-1; cdr3_aa: CASSVNPGANEQFF; cdr3_nt: TGTGCCAGCAGCGTAAACCCGGGGGCGAATGAGCAGTTCTTC
d_call: TRBD1; clone_size: few; v_call: TRBV20-1; j_call: TRBJ1-5; cdr3_aa: CSARDGTGLVQPQHF; cdr3_nt: TGCAGTGCTAGAGATGGGACAGGGTTGGTTCAGCCCCAGCATTTT
d_call: -; clone_size: few; v_call: TRBV28; j_call: TRBJ2-1; cdr3_aa: CASSSGGHYNEQFF; cdr3_nt: TGTGCCAGCAGTTCCGGGGGACACTACAATGAGCAGTTCTTC
d_call: -; clone_size: many; v_call: TRBV2; j_call: TRBJ1-1; cdr3_aa: CASSEAEGRRTEAFF; cdr3_nt: TGTGCCAGCAGTGAAGCGGAGGGGAGGAGGACTGAAGCTTTCTTT
d_call: -; clone_size: many; v_call: TRBV7-8; j_call: TRBJ2-2; cdr3_aa: CASSLGFGARIGELFF; cdr3_nt: TGTGCCAGCAGCTTAGGTTTCGGGGCAAGGATCGGGGAGCTGTTTTTT
d_call: -; clone_size: many; v_call: TRBV5-4; j_call: TRBJ1-1; cdr3_aa: CASSSVGLNTEAFF; cdr3_nt: TGTGCCAGCAGCTCGGTTGGGCTGAACACTGAAGCTTTCTTT
d_call: TRBD2; clone_size: -; v_call: TRBV20-1; j_call: TRBJ2-1; cdr3_aa: CSARDVAAGGVDEQFF; cdr3_nt: TGCAGTGCTAGAGATGTTGCAGCGGGGGGAGTTGATGAGCAGTTCTTC
d_call: -; clone_size: few; v_call: TRBV20-1; j_call: TRBJ2-4; cdr3_aa: CSATEMAKNIQYF; cdr3_nt: TGCAGTGCGACTGAAATGGCCAAAAACATTCAGTACTTC
d_call: -; clone_size: many; v_call: TRBV15; j_call: TRBJ2-1; cdr3_aa: CATSRGGNNNEQFF; cdr3_nt: TGTGCCACCAGCAGAGGAGGGAATAACAATGAGCAGTTCTTC
d_call: TRBD1; clone_size: many; v_call: TRBV6-1; j_call: TRBJ1-5; cdr3_aa: CASSEGQGASQPQHF; cdr3_nt: TGTGCCAGCAGTGAAGGACAGGGGGCTAGCCAGCCCCAGCATTTT
d_call: -; clone_size: -; v_call: TRBV19; j_call: TRBJ1-6; cdr3_aa: CASSTPGARSPLHF; cdr3_nt: TGTGCCAGTAGCACACCGGGTGCGCGTTCACCCCTCCACTTT
d_call: TRBD1; clone_size: many; v_call: TRBV24-1; j_call: TRBJ2-1; cdr3_aa: CATSDSVTGVYEQFF; cdr3_nt: TGTGCCACCAGTGATTCGGTGACAGGGGTCTATGAGCAGTTCTTC
d_call: -; clone_size: many; v_call: TRBV20-1; j_call: TRBJ1-1; cdr3_aa: CSARVWAPNTEAFF; cdr3_nt: TGCAGTGCTAGGGTATGGGCCCCGAACACTGAAGCTTTCTTT
d_call: TRBD2; clone_size: few; v_call: TRBV5-1; j_call: TRBJ2-5; cdr3_aa: CASSFPTSGAVQETQYF; cdr3_nt: TGCGCCAGCAGCTTCCCGACTAGCGGGGCGGTGCAAGAGACCCAGTACTTC
d_call: TRBD2; clone_size: many; v_call: TRBV19; j_call: TRBJ2-7; cdr3_aa: CASSPRTSGGGEQYF; cdr3_nt: TGTGCCAGTAGTCCTAGGACTAGCGGGGGAGGTGAGCAGTACTTC
d_call: TRBD1; clone_size: few; v_call: TRBV12-3/TRBV12-4; j_call: TRBJ1-2; cdr3_aa: CASSFGTGNYGYTF; cdr3_nt: TGTGCCAGCAGTTTCGGGACAGGGAACTATGGCTACACCTTC
d_call: TRBD2; clone_size: many; v_call: TRBV19; j_call: TRBJ2-3; cdr3_aa: CASSSGTSLRTDTQYF; cdr3_nt: TGTGCCAGTAGTTCCGGGACTAGCCTTCGCACAGATACGCAGTATTTT
d_call: TRBD1; clone_size: many; v_call: TRBV7-2; j_call: TRBJ2-7; cdr3_aa: CASSPQFGTGSYEQYF; cdr3_nt: TGTGCCAGCAGCCCGCAGTTCGGGACAGGGTCCTACGAGCAGTACTTC
d_call: -; clone_size: many; v_call: TRBV28; j_call: TRBJ1-5; cdr3_aa: CASSSPGGDYQPQHF; cdr3_nt: TGTGCCAGCAGTTCCCCCGGGGGAGACTATCAGCCCCAGCATTTT
d_call: -; clone_size: -; v_call: TRBV20-1; j_call: TRBJ2-1; cdr3_aa: CSAEQGPYNEQFF; cdr3_nt: TGCAGTGCAGAACAGGGTCCCTACAATGAGCAGTTCTTC
d_call: TRBD2; clone_size: many; v_call: TRBV4-2; j_call: TRBJ2-2; cdr3_aa: CASSRASGGTGELFF; cdr3_nt: TGTGCCAGCAGCCGGGCTAGCGGGGGCACCGGGGAGCTGTTTTTT
d_call: -; clone_size: -; v_call: TRBV4-2; j_call: TRBJ2-3; cdr3_aa: CASSQRTSTDTQYF; cdr3_nt: TGTGCCAGCAGCCAACGTACTAGCACAGATACGCAGTATTTT
d_call: -; clone_size: many; v_call: TRBV2; j_call: TRBJ2-1; cdr3_aa: CARNGGASYNEQFF; cdr3_nt: TGTGCCAGGAATGGGGGGGCCTCCTACAATGAGCAGTTCTTC
d_call: -; clone_size: -; v_call: TRBV5-4; j_call: TRBJ2-5; cdr3_aa: CASSLRGYQETQYF; cdr3_nt: TGTGCCAGCAGCTTGCGGGGGTACCAAGAGACCCAGTACTTC
d_call: TRBD1; clone_size: many; v_call: TRBV28; j_call: TRBJ2-3; cdr3_aa: CASSFMGQGPADTQYF; cdr3_nt: TGTGCCAGCAGTTTTATGGGACAGGGACCCGCAGATACGCAGTATTTT
d_call: TRBD2; clone_size: many; v_call: TRBV7-2; j_call: TRBJ2-3; cdr3_aa: CASSARAGGTDTQYF; cdr3_nt: TGTGCCAGCAGCGCCAGGGCGGGGGGCACAGATACGCAGTATTTT
d_call: TRBD2; clone_size: few; v_call: TRBV19; j_call: TRBJ2-1; cdr3_aa: CASSPTTSGGLEQFF; cdr3_nt: TGTGCCAGTAGTCCGACGACTAGCGGGGGACTTGAGCAGTTCTTC